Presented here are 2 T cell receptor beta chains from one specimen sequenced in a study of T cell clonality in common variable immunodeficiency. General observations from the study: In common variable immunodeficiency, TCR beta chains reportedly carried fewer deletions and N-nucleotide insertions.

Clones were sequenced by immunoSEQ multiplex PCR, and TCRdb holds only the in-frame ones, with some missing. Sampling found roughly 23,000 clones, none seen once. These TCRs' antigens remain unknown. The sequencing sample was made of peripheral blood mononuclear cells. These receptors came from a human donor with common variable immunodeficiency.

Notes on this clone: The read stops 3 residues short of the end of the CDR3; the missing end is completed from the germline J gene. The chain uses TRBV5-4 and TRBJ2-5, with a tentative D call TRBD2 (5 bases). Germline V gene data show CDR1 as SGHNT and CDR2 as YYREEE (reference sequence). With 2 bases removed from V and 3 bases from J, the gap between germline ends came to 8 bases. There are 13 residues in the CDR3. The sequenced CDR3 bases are TGTGCCAGCAGCTTTGGGCGGGAAGAGACC. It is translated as CASSFGREET. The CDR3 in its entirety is CASSFGREETQYF. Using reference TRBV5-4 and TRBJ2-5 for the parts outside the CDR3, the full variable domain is ETGVTQSPTHLIKTRGQQVTLRCSSQSGHNTVSWYQQALGQGPQFIFQYYREEENGRGNFPPRFSGLQFPNYSSELNVNALELDDSALYLCASSFGREETQYFGPGTRLLVL.

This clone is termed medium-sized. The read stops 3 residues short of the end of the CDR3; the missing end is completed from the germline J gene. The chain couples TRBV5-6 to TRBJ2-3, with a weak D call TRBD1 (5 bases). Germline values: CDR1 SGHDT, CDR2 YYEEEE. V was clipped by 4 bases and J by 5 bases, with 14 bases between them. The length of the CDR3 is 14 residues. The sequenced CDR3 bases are TGTGCCAGCAGCACAGGAAGTAGGGGAGATACG. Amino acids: CASSTGSRGDT. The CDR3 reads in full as CASSTGSRGDTQYF.